Below, 19 T cell receptor beta chains from the same sample are listed, as sequenced in a study of siplizumab effects on memory and regulatory T cells. The data were produced by immunoSEQ multiplex PCR, yet TCRdb's version contains in-frame clones alone and is incomplete. The table lists about 120,000 clones, around 94% of them singletons. Sample: non-Treg CD4+ T cells sorted from blood. Receptors were obtained from a human donor in good health.

V gene TRBV5-1 combines with J gene TRBJ2-1; D is undetermined. The CDR3 length is 13 residues. The germline V gene encodes CDR1 SGHRS and CDR2 YFSETQ. Trimming shortened V by 1 base and J by 7 bases, and 9 bases separated the two germline ends. The CDR3 reads CASSLSGLNEQFF. The CDR3 DNA reads TGCGCCAGCAGCTTGTCCGGCCTTAATGAGCAGTTCTTC. Looking up the rest from reference TRBV5-1 and TRBJ2-1 gives the full variable domain: KAGVTQTPRYLIKTRGQQVTLSCSPISGHRSVSWYQQTPGQGLQFLFEYFSETQRNKGNFPGRFSGRQFSNSRSEMNVSTLELGDSALYLCASSLSGLNEQFFGPGTRLTVL.

Of note for this clone: Compared with germline, one end of the junction differs, possibly owing to a read error. The V and J genes are TRBV6-5 and TRBJ1-2, with unresolved D. The V gene's germline CDR1 is MNHEY and CDR2 SVGAGI. There are 12 residues in the CDR3. The CDR3 nucleotides read TGTGCCAGCAGTCAACATGCCGGGCCAGGAGACTTC. Amino acid sequence: CASSQHAGPGDF.

The chain recombines TRBV30 with TRBJ2-1; D may be TRBD2 (5 bases). From germline, CDR1 is GTSNPN and CDR2 SVGIG (reference sequence). Between the trimmed V and J ends, which lost 0 bases and 0 bases, there was a span of 12 bases. The CDR3 contains 16 residues. The CDR3, as DNA: TGTGCCTGGAGTGTTGGGCGGGCGAGCTCCTACAATGAGCAGTTCTTC. Protein sequence: CAWSVGRASSYNEQFF.

The chain links TRBV27 to TRBJ2-5; 9 positions agree with TRBD2. CDR3 size: 17 residues. The trim removed 6 bases at V and 4 bases at J, leaving 15 bases unmatched. The germline V gene has CDR1 MNHEY and CDR2 SMNVEV (reference sequence). This CDR3 reads CASSRLGTAGGGETQYF. CDR3 nucleotides: TGTGCCAGCAGCCGATTAGGTACAGCGGGGGGAGGAGAGACCCAGTACTTC.

The V gene is TRBV19, the J gene TRBJ2-1; 7 bases match TRBD1. J gave up 9 bases and V 5 bases, and 1 base lay outside the gene matches. The CDR3 consists of 11 residues. Germline V gives CDR1 LNHDA, CDR2 SQIVND (reference sequence). The CDR3 DNA is TGTGCCAGTAGTCACAGGGGTGAGCAGTTCTTC. This codes for CASSHRGEQFF.

The chain joins TRBV7-9 to TRBJ2-7; D ambiguous. Trimming removed 4 bases at V and 4 bases at J, with 14 bases between. This CDR3 spans 14 amino acids. Germline CDR1 reads SEHNR; CDR2 reads FQNEAQ (reference sequence). The CDR3 DNA reads TGTGCCAGCAGCTCCCAAAGGGTCGTTTACGAGCAGTACTTC. This gives the protein CASSSQRVVYEQYF.

The rearrangement joins TRBV11-2 to TRBJ2-3, with D unclear. CDR1 SGHAT and CDR2 FQNNGV come from the germline V gene. The CDR3 consists of 16 residues. Trimming removed 1 base at V and 5 bases at J, with 16 bases between. Here the CDR3 DNA reads TGTGCCAGCAGCTTAGGTTTTGGACCGGACGTAGATACGCAGTATTTT. Protein product: CASSLGFGPDVDTQYF.

This sequence joins TRBV7-2 and TRBJ2-3; D might be TRBD2 (6 bases). V shed 5 bases and J shed 4 bases, with 19 bases lying between them. The CDR3 is 16 residues long. From germline, CDR1 is SGHTA and CDR2 FQGNSA. CDR3 nucleotides: TGTGCCAGCAGCCCTCCCCGGGGGACTCTGGCAGATACGCAGTATTTT. Its protein is CASSPPRGTLADTQYF.

The chain combines TRBV18 with TRBJ1-5; D remains ambiguous. The CDR3 is 14 amino acids. The ends were cut back, 2 bases at V and 0 bases at J, with 5 bases in the middle. Germline V gene sequence: CDR1 KGHSH, CDR2 LQKENI. CDR3 nucleotide sequence: TGTGCCAGCTCACCAGGAGGTAGCAATCAGCCCCAGCATTTT. Its protein product is CASSPGGSNQPQHF.

This chain connects TRBV5-1 to TRBJ2-5; D perhaps matches TRBD2 (6 bases). Germline lookup yields CDR1 SGHRS and CDR2 YFSETQ. The CDR3 is 14 amino acids. V shed 4 bases and J shed 4 bases, with 14 bases lying between them. The CDR3 region is CASSRWEVGETQYF. CDR3 nucleotides: TGCGCCAGCAGCCGATGGGAGGTGGGAGAGACCCAGTACTTC.

The chain recombines TRBV4-2 with TRBJ2-4; D possibly corresponds to TRBD2 (5 bases). Trimming stripped 0 bases from V and 0 bases from J, with 9 bases between. This CDR3 region has 16 residues. Looked up from germline, CDR1 is LGHNA and CDR2 is YNFKEQ. CDR3 sequence reads: CASSQEPGLAKNIQYF. CDR3 DNA: TGTGCCAGCAGCCAAGAACCGGGATTAGCCAAAAACATTCAGTACTTC.

The chain employs TRBV19 and TRBJ1-1, with 7 bases fitting TRBD1. The V gene end was trimmed by 6 bases and the J gene end by 4 bases; junction bases not matched to a gene: 5. CDR3 length equals 13 residues. Germline assignment: CDR1 LNHDA and CDR2 SQIVND (reference sequence). The CDR3 reads CASRTRGFTEAFF. In DNA form, the CDR3 reads TGTGCCAGTAGAACCAGGGGGTTCACTGAAGCTTTCTTT.

This clone appeared a single time. The rearrangement links TRBV6-1 to TRBJ1-1, with D possibly TRBD1 on 6 matching bases. Germline values: CDR1 MNHNS, CDR2 SASEGT. This CDR3 region has 14 residues. Trimming shortened V by 4 bases and J by 7 bases, and 16 bases separated the two germline ends. Here the CDR3 reads CASSAHPGTREAFF. Here the CDR3 DNA reads TGTGCCAGCAGTGCCCACCCCGGGACACGTGAAGCTTTCTTT.

The chain couples TRBV5-1 to TRBJ2-1, with 7 bases aligning to TRBD1. The CDR3 loop spans 14 amino acids. V shed 4 bases and J 4 bases; nucleotides not matched to a gene: 5. Germline V gene sequence: CDR1 SGHRS, CDR2 YFSETQ. The CDR3 coding sequence is TGCGCCAGCAGCCCTGAACAGGGGTACAATGAGCAGTTCTTC. Amino acid sequence: CASSPEQGYNEQFF.

This chain connects TRBV9 to TRBJ2-1; no clear D. V gave up 3 bases and J gave up 8 bases, with 6 bases separating them. Germline-derived CDR1 and CDR2 are SGDLS and YYNGEE. This CDR3 region has 11 residues. CDR3 coding DNA: TGTGCCAGCAGCGATAACGATGAGCAGTTCTTC. Translated: CASSDNDEQFF.

The V call is TRBV5-1, the J call TRBJ2-3; D not resolved. CDR1 and CDR2 (germline): SGHRS, YFSETQ. V lost 0 bases and J lost 6, with 11 bases in between. CDR3 length: 14 amino acids. CDR3 sequence (DNA): TGCGCCAGCAGCTTGGGGGCCGAAGGGGATACGCAGTATTTT. This translates into CASSLGAEGDTQYF.

This chain uses TRBV30 with TRBJ1-3; D not resolved. Trimming removed 7 bases at V and 0 bases at J, with 13 bases between. This CDR3 has 14 amino acids. CDR1 and CDR2 (germline): GTSNPN, SVGIG (reference sequence). This CDR3 reads CASDRVSSGNTIYF. CDR3 DNA: TGTGCCTCAGACCGGGTGAGCTCTGGAAACACCATATATTTT.

This clone was observed a handful of times. The rearrangement links TRBV10-3 to TRBJ2-2; TRBD1 aligns across 8 bases. The CDR3 contains 14 residues. The germline V gene encodes CDR1 ENHRY and CDR2 SYGVKD. Losses at the gene ends were 8 bases for V and 4 bases for J; bases not matched to a gene: 6. CDR3 DNA sequence: TGTGCCATCCGAGGACAGGGTAGCACCGGGGAGCTGTTTTTT. It yields the protein CAIRGQGSTGELFF.

The chain couples TRBV5-4 to TRBJ2-1; D gene ambiguous. The CDR3 is 13 amino acids. Germline lookup yields CDR1 SGHNT and CDR2 YYREEE (reference sequence). V was pared by 0 bases and J by 9 bases, with 10 bases between. CDR3 residues: CASSLVGPGEQFF. CDR3 bases: TGTGCCAGCAGCTTGGTAGGGCCGGGTGAGCAGTTCTTC.